The 25 T cell receptor beta chains below come from one sample, sequenced in a study of persistence of HIV-infected CD4 T cells. These TCRs are of unknown antigen specificity. This was the immunoSEQ version 4 assay in survey mode. Some clones are missing from TCRdb's copy, which holds only in-frame ones; the method was immunoSEQ multiplex PCR. The sample records some 31,000 clones, 82% being singletons. Lysates of CMV-infected fibroblasts at 8 to 10 ug/mL stimulated these cells. Memory cells lacking CD40L and CD69 with high CD45RO were sorted. This specimen consisted of CD4+ T cells sorted from PBMCs after roughly 20-hour stimulation, obtained from a patient who received antiretroviral therapy. These receptors all come from an adult man with HIV who was CMV-seropositive.

The chain carries TRBV5-1 and TRBJ2-2; TRBD2 matches at 13 bases. The CDR3 has 18 amino acids. The V gene's germline CDR1 is SGHRS and CDR2 YFSETQ. V lost 1 base and J lost 4; bases outside the gene matches: 7. CDR3 sequence: CASSLTSGGARGTGELFF. The CDR3 nucleotides read TGCGCCAGCAGCTTGACTAGCGGGGGGGCCCGGGGCACCGGGGAGCTGTTTTTT.

This chain uses TRBV7-6 with TRBJ2-2, with a tentative D call TRBD1 (6 bases). V gave up 4 bases and J gave up 5 bases, with 29 bases separating them. The CDR3 consists of 20 residues. Germline CDR1 is SGHVS and CDR2 is FNYEAQ. The CDR3 reads CASSSQPPRPPVRGTGELFF. CDR3 nucleotides: TGTGCCAGCAGCTCCCAACCCCCCCGGCCCCCTGTCAGGGGTACCGGGGAGCTGTTTTTT.

The V call is TRBV27, the J call TRBJ2-7, with D perhaps matching TRBD1 (5 bases). The CDR3 is 14 amino acids. Per the germline V gene, CDR1 is MNHEY and CDR2 is SMNVEV (reference sequence). The V gene lost 5 bases and the J gene lost 0 bases, with 11 bases spanning the gap. CDR3 sequence: CASSPQGASYEQYF. For the CDR3, the DNA is TGTGCCAGCAGTCCCCAGGGCGCCTCCTACGAGCAGTACTTC.

In its sample, this clone was seen a few times. V gene TRBV13 combines with J gene TRBJ2-7; 9 bases are a match to TRBD1. The CDR3 has 14 amino acids. After removal of 4 bases from V and 5 bases from J, the junction contained 6 bases not matched to a gene. Per germline, CDR1 PRHDT and CDR2 FYEKMQ (reference sequence). The CDR3 here is CASSSPGQGDEQYF. The CDR3 DNA is TGTGCCAGCAGCTCACCGGGACAGGGAGACGAGCAGTACTTC.

This rearrangement joins TRBV27 to TRBJ2-7; D tentatively reads TRBD1 or TRBD2 (7 bases each). The germline V gene encodes CDR1 MNHEY and CDR2 SMNVEV (reference sequence). V was trimmed by 7 bases and J by 0 bases, leaving 19 bases between them. The CDR3 consists of 16 residues. The CDR3 DNA reads TGTGCCAGCATTGTCAGGGGGGGCCCAAGCTCCTACGAGCAGTACTTC. It codes for CASIVRGGPSSYEQYF.

CDR3 bases: TGTGCCAGCAGCTTAGGGTTAAGGGAGACCCAGTACTTC. It specifies CASSLGLRETQYF. This chain joins TRBV7-6 and TRBJ2-5; no reliable D call. Looked up from germline, CDR1 is SGHVS and CDR2 is FNYEAQ. The CDR3 is 13 amino acids. V was trimmed by 1 base and J by 5 bases, leaving 8 bases between them.

V is TRBV27 and J is TRBJ1-2, with D perhaps TRBD1 (6 bases). This CDR3 is built from 14 residues. In germline, CDR1 is MNHEY, CDR2 SMNVEV (reference sequence). Between the trimmed V and J ends, which lost 7 bases and 6 bases, there was a span of 18 bases. The CDR3 protein is CASTYAGAVNGYTF. DNA of the CDR3: TGTGCCAGCACCTATGCGGGGGCGGTAAATGGCTACACCTTC.

The chain uses TRBV18 and TRBJ2-7, with 9 bases matching TRBD1. CDR1 and CDR2 (germline): KGHSH, LQKENI. V lost 5 bases to trimming and J lost 1 base; unmatched junction nucleotides: 6. The CDR3 is made up of 15 amino acids. CDR3: CASSNRGRQSYEQYF. The CDR3 DNA reads TGTGCCAGCTCAAACAGGGGGCGTCAGTCCTACGAGCAGTACTTC.

Here the CDR3 reads CASSPWSGEAFF. CDR3 DNA: TGTGCCAGCAGCCCTTGGTCGGGGGAAGCTTTCTTT. The chain carries TRBV7-9 and TRBJ1-1; D is undetermined. Germline loops: CDR1 SEHNR, CDR2 FQNEAQ (reference sequence). Trimming cost V 5 bases and J 8 bases, with 12 bases left between them. This CDR3 region has 12 residues.

The chain employs TRBV19 and TRBJ2-2; D perhaps matches TRBD2 (6 bases). Germline V gene sequence: CDR1 LNHDA, CDR2 SQIVND (reference sequence). The V end was cut by 1 base, the J end by 5 bases, with 14 bases between. CDR3 size: 16 residues. As DNA, the CDR3 is TGTGCCAGTAGTATAGCCGCGGGACGGCCGACCGGGGAGCTGTTTTTT. Protein product: CASSIAAGRPTGELFF.

The chain carries TRBV3-1 (or the pseudogene TRBV3-2) and TRBJ2-5, with 10 bases lining up with TRBD2. The CDR3 runs 16 residues. In germline, CDR1 is LGHDT, CDR2 YNNKEL (reference sequence). The V segment lost 1 base and the J segment 1 base; nucleotides outside the gene matches: 3. The CDR3, as DNA: TGTGCCAGCAGCCAAGTTGCTAGCGGGGGCCAAGAGACCCAGTACTTC. Amino acids: CASSQVASGGQETQYF.

V is TRBV5-1 and J is TRBJ1-6, with unresolved D. The V and J ends lost 0 bases and 4 bases respectively, with 8 bases between them. Germline V gene sequence: CDR1 SGHRS, CDR2 YFSETQ. The CDR3 is made up of 15 amino acids. The CDR3 loop reads CASSLAAGYNSPLHF. In DNA form, the CDR3 reads TGCGCCAGCAGCTTGGCCGCAGGTTATAATTCACCCCTCCACTTT.

The genes are TRBV7-2 and TRBJ2-7; 8 nucleotides agree with TRBD1. Losses at the gene ends were 1 base for V and 3 bases for J; bases not matched to a gene: 2. The CDR3 consists of 14 residues. In germline, CDR1 is SGHTA, CDR2 FQGNSA. The CDR3 spells CASSLGTGSYEQYF. The CDR3 bases are TGTGCCAGCAGCTTAGGGACAGGGAGCTACGAGCAGTACTTC.

J is TRBJ2-7 and V is TRBV3-1 (or the pseudogene TRBV3-2), with D possibly TRBD2 on 5 matching bases. The CDR3 runs 15 residues. CDR1 and CDR2 from the germline V gene are LGHDT and YNNKEL (reference sequence). Trimming stripped 2 bases from V and 1 base from J, with 12 bases between. This CDR3 reads CASSQPGLGSYEQYF. The DNA for the CDR3 is TGTGCCAGCAGCCAACCCGGACTGGGGTCCTACGAGCAGTACTTC.

As regards this clone: Other nucleotide sequences in the sample specify the same CDR3. The gene calls are TRBV2 and TRBJ2-1; 13 nucleotides line up with TRBD2. Germline V CDR1 and CDR2: SNHLY, FYNNEI. J gave up 0 bases and V 6 bases, and 5 bases lay outside the gene matches. The CDR3 is 17 residues long. CDR3 amino acids: CASRRLAGGLSYNEQFF. The CDR3 bases are TGTGCCAGCAGGAGACTAGCGGGGGGCCTCTCCTACAATGAGCAGTTCTTC.

This sequence joins TRBV19 and TRBJ2-1; 9 positions agree with TRBD2. The CDR3 consists of 14 residues. Trimming removed 10 bases from V and 7 bases from J; junction bases left unmatched: 11. Germline CDR1 LNHDA, CDR2 SQIVND (reference sequence). In DNA, the CDR3 is TGTGCCACTGCGGGGGGGGCCCTGAGGAATGAGCAGTTCTTC. It yields the protein CATAGGALRNEQFF.

V gene TRBV10-3 combines with J gene TRBJ1-1; 9 positions agree with TRBD1. This CDR3 is built from 17 residues. With 3 bases clipped from V and 1 base from J, the junction kept 9 bases outside the gene matches. CDR1 is ENHRY and CDR2 is SYGVKD in the germline V gene. This CDR3 reads CAISDQTGTGRNTEAFF. Written as DNA, the CDR3 is TGTGCCATCAGTGACCAGACCGGGACAGGGAGGAACACTGAAGCTTTCTTT.

The V and J genes are TRBV7-9 and TRBJ1-5; D remains unclear. Trimming pared 1 base from V and 7 bases from J, leaving 8 bases between. Germline V lookup: CDR1 SEHNR, CDR2 FQNEAQ (reference sequence). The CDR3 covers 13 residues. This CDR3 reads CASSLEARQPQHF. Here the CDR3 DNA reads TGTGCCAGCAGCTTAGAGGCGAGGCAGCCCCAGCATTTT.

The chain joins TRBV30 to TRBJ1-1, with a tentative D call TRBD1 (5 bases). CDR3 length equals 14 residues. Trimming took off 0 bases at V and 0 bases at J, with 8 bases between the two ends. Looked up from germline, CDR1 is GTSNPN and CDR2 is SVGIG (reference sequence). Here the CDR3 DNA reads TGTGCCTGGAGTGTTGGGGACGTGAACACTGAAGCTTTCTTT. Protein: CAWSVGDVNTEAFF.

The chain is built from TRBV9 and TRBJ1-2, with TRBD1 as a possible D gene (5 bases). CDR1 and CDR2 (germline): SGDLS, YYNGEE. The CDR3 length is 13 residues. Deletions cut 3 bases from V and 4 bases from J, with 10 bases between. Written as DNA, the CDR3 is TGTGCCAGCAGCGCCGCAGGGACCTATGGCTACACCTTC. This sequence encodes CASSAAGTYGYTF.

The chain has TRBV5-4 and TRBJ1-3, with 7 bases fitting TRBD1. V was clipped by 4 bases and J by 3 bases; unmatched bases: 7. The CDR3 is 15 amino acids. Germline V gene lookup returns CDR1 SGHNT and CDR2 YYREEE (reference sequence). CDR3 sequence (DNA): TGTGCCAGCAGCCTAGACAGGGAGTATGGAAACACCATATATTTT. Its translation: CASSLDREYGNTIYF.

The chain is built from TRBV5-6 and TRBJ2-7; the D is unclear. Germline assignment: CDR1 SGHDT and CDR2 YYEEEE. The CDR3 length is 14 residues. V was shortened by 5 bases and J by 5 bases, with 17 bases between the two germline ends. CDR3 in amino acids: CASRPTESIHEQYF. As DNA, the CDR3 is TGTGCCAGCAGGCCTACGGAGAGTATCCACGAGCAGTACTTC.

This clone appeared once. V usage is TRBV19 and J usage is TRBJ1-5; D is uncertain. Per germline, CDR1 LNHDA and CDR2 SQIVND (reference sequence). Trimming took 2 bases from V and 3 from J, leaving 11 bases between them. The CDR3 runs to 15 residues. The CDR3 sequence: CASSINPSFNQPQHF. The CDR3 DNA reads TGTGCCAGTAGTATAAACCCCTCCTTCAATCAGCCCCAGCATTTT. Full variable domain (rest looked up from reference TRBV19 and TRBJ1-5): DGGITQSPKYLFRKEGQNVTLSCEQNLNHDAMYWYRQDPGQGLRLIYYSQIVNDFQKGDIAEGYSVSREKKESFPLTVTSAQKNPTAFYLCASSINPSFNQPQHFGDGTRLSIL.

This chain links TRBV28 with TRBJ2-1; D call uncertain. The germline gives CDR1 MDHEN, CDR2 SYDVKM. CDR3 length: 14 residues. V dropped 6 bases and J dropped 3 bases, with 12 bases sitting between them. This chain's CDR3 is CASSLRPNYNEQFF. The CDR3 nucleotides are TGTGCCAGCAGCCTCCGGCCGAACTACAATGAGCAGTTCTTC.

By share, this clone ranks as medium-sized. The V call is TRBV27, the J call TRBJ2-7, with D maybe TRBD1 (5 bases). The CDR3 is 13 residues long. Germline CDR1 is MNHEY and CDR2 is SMNVEV (reference sequence). With 10 bases removed from V and 2 bases from J, the gap between germline ends came to 15 bases. CDR3 sequence reads: CATRRQFPYEQYF. DNA for the CDR3: TGTGCCACCAGACGACAGTTCCCCTACGAGCAGTACTTC.